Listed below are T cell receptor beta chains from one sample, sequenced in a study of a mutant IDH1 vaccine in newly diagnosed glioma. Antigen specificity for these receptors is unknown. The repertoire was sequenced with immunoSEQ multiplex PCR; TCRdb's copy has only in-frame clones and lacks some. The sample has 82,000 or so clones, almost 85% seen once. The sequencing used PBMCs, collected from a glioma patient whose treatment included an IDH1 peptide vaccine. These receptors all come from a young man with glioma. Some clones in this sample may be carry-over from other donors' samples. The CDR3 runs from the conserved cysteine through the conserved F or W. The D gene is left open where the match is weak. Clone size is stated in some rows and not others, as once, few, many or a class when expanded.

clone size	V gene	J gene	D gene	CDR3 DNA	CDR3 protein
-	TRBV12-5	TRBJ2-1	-	TGTGCTAGTGGTTTGTATCAAACCGGGCCTCCTCCCTACAATGAGCAGTTCTTC	CASGLYQTGPPPYNEQFF
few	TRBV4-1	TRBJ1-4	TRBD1	TGCGCCAGCAGCCAAGTCGGGGGACAGGGTAGGAAAAAACTGTTTTTT	CASSQVGGQGRKKLFF
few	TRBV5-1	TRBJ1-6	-	TGCGCCAGCAGCTTGACGTCCAGTTATAATTCACCCCTCCACTTT	CASSLTSSYNSPLHF
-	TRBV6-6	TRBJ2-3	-	TGTGCCAGCACCAACAGCGAACAGCAGTATTTT	CASTNSEQQYF
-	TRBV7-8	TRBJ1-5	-	TGTGCCAGCAGCTTAGGCCAGAATCAGCCCCAGCATTTT	CASSLGQNQPQHF
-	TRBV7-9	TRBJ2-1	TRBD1	TGTGCCAGCACCACAGGGACAGGGTTCAATGAGCAGTTCTTC	CASTTGTGFNEQFF
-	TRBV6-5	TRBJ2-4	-	TGTGCCAGCAGTTACTCGATACTAGCCCCCATTCAGTACTTC	CASSYSILAPIQYF
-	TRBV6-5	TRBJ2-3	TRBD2	TGTGCCGCTAGCGGGAGCACAGATACGCAGTATTTT	CAASGSTDTQYF
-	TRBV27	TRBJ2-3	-	TGTGCCAGCAGTTTATCTAGCACAGATACGCAGTATTTT	CASSLSSTDTQYF
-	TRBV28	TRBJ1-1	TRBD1	TGTGCCAGCAGCCGGGACAGGGCTGGTGGGAGAGCTTTCTTT	CASSRDRAGGRAFF
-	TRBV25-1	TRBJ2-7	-	TGTGCCAGCGGGTTGACATTTTACGAGCAGTACTTC	CASGLTFYEQYF
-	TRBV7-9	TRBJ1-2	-	TGTGCCAGCAGCTTAATTCCGGAGGACTATGGCTACACCTTC	CASSLIPEDYGYTF
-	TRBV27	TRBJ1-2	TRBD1	TGTGCCAGCAGTCACTGGACAGGGTCCAACTATGGCTACACCTTC	CASSHWTGSNYGYTF
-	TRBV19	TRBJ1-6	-	TGTGCCACCCGCCTCTCGGGGGGAGTTAATTCACCCCTCCACTTT	CATRLSGGVNSPLHF
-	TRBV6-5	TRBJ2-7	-	TGTGCCAGCAGTTCAATTGGGACATCCTACGAGCAGTACTTC	CASSSIGTSYEQYF
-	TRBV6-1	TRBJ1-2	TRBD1	TGTGCCAGCAGACAGGGGTCTGACTATGGCTACACCTTC	CASRQGSDYGYTF
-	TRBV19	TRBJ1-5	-	TGTGCCAGCGTCGGGGTTTTCAATCAGCCCCAGCATTTT	CASVGVFNQPQHF
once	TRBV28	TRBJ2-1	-	TGTGCCAGCAGTCAACCGGGACGGAACAATGAGCAGTTCTTC	CASSQPGRNNEQFF
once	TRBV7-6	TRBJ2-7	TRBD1	TGTGCCAGCAGCTCCCGGACAGGGGAGACTTACGAGCAGTACTTC	CASSSRTGETYEQYF
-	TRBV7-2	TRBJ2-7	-	TGTGCCAGCAGCCTGCAGGACAGCGAGCAGTACTTC	CASSLQDSEQYF
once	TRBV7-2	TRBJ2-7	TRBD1	TGTGCCAGCAGCTCAGGACAGGACTACGAGCAGTACTTC	CASSSGQDYEQYF
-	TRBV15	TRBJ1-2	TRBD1	TGTGCCACCAGCAGTGGGACAGTGGGCAGGGGTAGTCATGGCTACACCTTC	CATSSGTVGRGSHGYTF
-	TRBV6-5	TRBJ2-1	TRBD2	TGTGCCAGTGGGGAGGGAGGTCTCAACAATGAGCAGTTCTTC	CASGEGGLNNEQFF
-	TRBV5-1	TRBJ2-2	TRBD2	TGCGCCAGCAGCTTGGCGACTAGCGGGAGGAGGATCGGGGAGCTGTTTTTT	CASSLATSGRRIGELFF
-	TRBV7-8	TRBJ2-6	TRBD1	TGTGCCAGCAGCTTGGGGACAGGGGCTGGGGCCAACGTCCTGACTTTC	CASSLGTGAGANVLTF
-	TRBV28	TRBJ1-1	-	TGTGCCAGCATCGCCCGTGGGTACACTGAAGCTTTCTTT	CASIARGYTEAFF
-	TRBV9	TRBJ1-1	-	TGTGCCAGCAGCCCTCAACCGGGTGGCACTGAAGCTTTCTTT	CASSPQPGGTEAFF
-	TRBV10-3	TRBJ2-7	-	TGTGCCATCAGTCCAGGGACTCCGAACGTCTACGAGCAGTACTTC	CAISPGTPNVYEQYF
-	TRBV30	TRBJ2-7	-	TGTGCCTGGACTAGTCCAACTTCCTACGAGCAGTACTTC	CAWTSPTSYEQYF
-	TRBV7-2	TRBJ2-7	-	TGTGCCAGCAGCCCCCGGACAGCATCCTACGAGCAGTACTTC	CASSPRTASYEQYF
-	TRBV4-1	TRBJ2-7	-	TGCGCCAGCAGCCAAGATCATGCAGGACTCGCTTTCCCCTACGAGCAGTACTTC	CASSQDHAGLAFPYEQYF
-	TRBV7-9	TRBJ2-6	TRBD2	TGTGCCAGCAGCCGTCGCGGGGGGTCTGGGGCCAACGTCCTGACTTTC	CASSRRGGSGANVLTF
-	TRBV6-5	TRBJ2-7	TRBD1	TGTGCCAGCAGTTACTCATCGGGACAGGGCTACGAGCAGTACTTC	CASSYSSGQGYEQYF
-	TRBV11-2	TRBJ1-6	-	TGTGCCAGCAGTACGGGCCTTCATAATTCACCCCTCCACTTT	CASSTGLHNSPLHF
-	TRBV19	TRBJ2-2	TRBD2	TGTGCCAGTAGGCGGGGGGCCGGGGAGCTGTTTTTT	CASRRGAGELFF
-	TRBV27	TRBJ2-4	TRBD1	TGTGCCAGCAGTTCCTACGGACAGGGTTTCGTTCAGTACTTC	CASSSYGQGFVQYF
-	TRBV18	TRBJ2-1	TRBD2	TGTGCCAGCTCACCACCCCCGCTAGCGGGAAGCAATGAGCAGTTCTTC	CASSPPPLAGSNEQFF
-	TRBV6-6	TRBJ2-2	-	TGTGCCAGCAGTTACCCCGAGTTCGGGGAGCTGTTTTTT	CASSYPEFGELFF
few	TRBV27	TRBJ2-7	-	TGTGCCAGCAGTTCCCTCTGGAACTTC	CASSSLWNF
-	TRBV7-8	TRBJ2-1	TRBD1	TGTGCCAGCAGCTTGAGCAGGGGGTCCTACAATGAGCAGTTCTTC	CASSLSRGSYNEQFF
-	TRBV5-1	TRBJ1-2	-	TGCGCCAGCAGCTCAGGGGAGACTAACTATGGCTACACCTTC	CASSSGETNYGYTF
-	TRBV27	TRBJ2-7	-	TGTGCCAGCAGTTTATCGACCGGATTCTCCTACGAGCAGTACTTC	CASSLSTGFSYEQYF
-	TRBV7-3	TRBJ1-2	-	TGTGCCAGCAGCACACTTGGGAACCGGGGCTACACCTTC	CASSTLGNRGYTF
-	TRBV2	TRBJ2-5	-	TGTGCCAGCAGTGCAGCGGAATTGTATGAGACCCAGTACTTC	CASSAAELYETQYF
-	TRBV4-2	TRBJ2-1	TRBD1	TGTGCCAGCAGCCCCCGGGACAGGGTGGGCAATGAGCAGTTCTTC	CASSPRDRVGNEQFF
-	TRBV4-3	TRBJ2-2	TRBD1	TGCGCCAGCAGCCAAGTCCGGACAGGGGACACCGGGGAGCTGTTTTTT	CASSQVRTGDTGELFF
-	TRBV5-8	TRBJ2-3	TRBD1	TGTGCCAGCAGCTTAGGGACAGGGACTAGCACAGATACGCAGTATTTT	CASSLGTGTSTDTQYF
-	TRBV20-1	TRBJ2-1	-	TGCAGTGGCCGCTCCTACAATGAGCAGTTCTTC	CSGRSYNEQFF
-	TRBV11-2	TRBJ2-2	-	TGTGCCAGCAGCTTAGGAGGTTACACCGGGGAGCTGTTTTTT	CASSLGGYTGELFF
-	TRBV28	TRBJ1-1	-	TGTGCCAGCAGACTCAGGGCGCCCACTGAAGCTTTCTTT	CASRLRAPTEAFF
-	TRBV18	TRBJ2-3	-	TGTGCCAGCTCACAGGGAGGCACAGATACGCAGTATTTT	CASSQGGTDTQYF
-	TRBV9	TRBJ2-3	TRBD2	TGTGCCAGCAGTGGGGGGGAATCTAAAGATACGCAGTATTTT	CASSGGESKDTQYF
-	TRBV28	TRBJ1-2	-	TGTGCCACTTCTGGAGCTCGAGTACCTGGCTACACCTTC	CATSGARVPGYTF
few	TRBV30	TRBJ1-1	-	TGTGCCTGGGGGGACGGGGGAGCCACTGAAGCTTTCTTT	CAWGDGGATEAFF
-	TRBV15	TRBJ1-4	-	TGTGCCACCAGCAGAGATTTGGGAAATGGGGAAAAACTGTTTTTT	CATSRDLGNGEKLFF
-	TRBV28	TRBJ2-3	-	TGTGCCAGCAGTCCCCGGGACAGCACAGATACGCAGTATTTT	CASSPRDSTDTQYF
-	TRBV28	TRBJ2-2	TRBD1	TGTGCCAGCAGCCAACAGGGGATATACACCGGGGAGCTGTTTTTT	CASSQQGIYTGELFF